This T cell receptor (beta chain) was captured in a study of T-cell reconstitution after alpha-beta-depleted transplantation in children (dated by TCRdb to the mid-2010s). Background on the whole study: Using TCR repertoire profiling, the study followed T-cell immune reconstitution in a quantitative way in children after TCRalphabeta/CD19-depleted allogeneic hematopoietic cell transplantation.

The library was built by means of PCR. The sequencing machine was an Illumina HiSeq 2500. TCR library preparation used molecular barcoding, with unique molecular identifiers applied to normalize quantification of the TCRbeta repertoire. TCRdb cleaned the public reads at Q25 with fastp, built clones with MiXCR and kept in-frame beta chains. Records with the same CDR3 protein are collapsed into one entry carrying the most frequent genes and DNA. This sample comprises around 300,000 distinct CDR3 sequences, 23% of them detected only once. The ten largest account for 11% of the sample. This specimen's treatment or condition label, per the study, means: allogeneic hematopoietic cell transplantation with graft depleted of TCRalphabeta T cells and CD19 B cells. Transplant recipients were children who received TCRalphabeta/CD19-depleted allogeneic hematopoietic cell grafts. As regards this clonotype: Its binding antigen is unknown. No quality values exist for individual bases; no much larger clone is one base distant.

The cysteine opens and the phenylalanine closes a CDR3 of 15 amino acids. The read is trimmed to its CDR3 DNA, 45 bases read in frame from base 1. V trim: 6 bases; J trim: 5 bases; unmatched bases: 7. Broad study findings and their caveats: Over subsequent months, a decline in hyperexpanded clone frequencies was noted, and after one year, T-cell counts and TCRbeta diversity were mostly ascribed to newly produced T cells. The high TCRbeta diversity at day 60 in some patients was ascribed to recipient T cells and intrathymic progenitors that had survived conditioning. The apparently early recovery of alphabetaT-cell counts about two months after transplant reportedly depended on only several hundred rapidly expanded clones that came from non-depleted graft cells.

The source material was PBMCs, mostly from graft donor cells, sampled 180 days after TCRalphabeta/CD19-depleted stem cell transplant. This receptor chain uses TRBV12-3 or TRBV12-4 and TRBJ2-2, with TRBD1 matching 9 junction bases. This TCR derives from a male patient younger than 18 who had a stem cell transplant for acute lymphoblastic leukemia, so the T cells may come from the graft donor. At the DNA level, the sequence is TGTGCCAGCAGGGCCCGGGACAGGGTAACCGGGGAGCTGTTTTTT. It codes for CASRARDRVTGELFF.